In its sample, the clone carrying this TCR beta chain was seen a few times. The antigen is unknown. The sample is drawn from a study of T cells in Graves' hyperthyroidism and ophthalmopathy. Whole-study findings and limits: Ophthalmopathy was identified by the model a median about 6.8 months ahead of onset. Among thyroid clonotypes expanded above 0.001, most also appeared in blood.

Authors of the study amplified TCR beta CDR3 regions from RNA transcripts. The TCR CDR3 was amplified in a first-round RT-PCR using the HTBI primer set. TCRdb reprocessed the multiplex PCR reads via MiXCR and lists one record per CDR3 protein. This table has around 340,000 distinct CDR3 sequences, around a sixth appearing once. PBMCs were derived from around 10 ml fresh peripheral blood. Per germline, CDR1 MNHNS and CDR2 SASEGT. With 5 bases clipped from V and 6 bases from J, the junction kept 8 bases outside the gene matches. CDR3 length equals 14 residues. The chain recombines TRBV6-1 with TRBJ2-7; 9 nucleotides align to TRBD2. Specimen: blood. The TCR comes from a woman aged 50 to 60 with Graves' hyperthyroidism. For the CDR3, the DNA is TGTGCCAGCAGTCTGACTAGCGGTGGTGGCGAGCAGTACTTC. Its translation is CASSLTSGGGEQYF.